This TCR beta chain was retrieved from a study of technical replicates of blood from a few donors. The method was immunoSEQ multiplex PCR; TCRdb's version includes in-frame clones alone and lacks a portion of them. The sample consists of about 88,000 clones, roughly 93% of them appearing once. This CDR3 has 14 residues. V lost 5 bases and J 0 bases, leaving 11 bases between the germline ends. Germline loops: CDR1 SGHRS, CDR2 YFSETQ. This sequence joins TRBV5-1 and TRBJ1-1; D is unclear. The sequence was obtained from a human donor in good health. Sequenced: T cells isolated from PBMCs. Here the CDR3 DNA reads TGCGCCAGCAGGCGAGTTGACATGAACACTGAAGCTTTCTTT. Encoded protein: CASRRVDMNTEAFF.